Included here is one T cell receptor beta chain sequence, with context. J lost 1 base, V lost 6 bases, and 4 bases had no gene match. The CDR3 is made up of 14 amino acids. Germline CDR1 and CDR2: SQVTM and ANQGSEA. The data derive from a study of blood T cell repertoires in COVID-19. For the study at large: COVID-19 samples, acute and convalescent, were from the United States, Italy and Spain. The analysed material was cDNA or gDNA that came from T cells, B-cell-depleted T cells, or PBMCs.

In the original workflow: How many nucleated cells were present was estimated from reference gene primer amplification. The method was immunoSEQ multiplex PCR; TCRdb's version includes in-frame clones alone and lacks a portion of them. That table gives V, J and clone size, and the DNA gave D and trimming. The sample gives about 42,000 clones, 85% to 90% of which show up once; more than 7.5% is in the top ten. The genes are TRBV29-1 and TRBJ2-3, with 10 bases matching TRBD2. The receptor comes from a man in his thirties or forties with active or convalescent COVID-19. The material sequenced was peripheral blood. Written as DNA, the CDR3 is TGCAGCGTCACACTAGCGGGGCGCACAGATACGCAGTATTTT. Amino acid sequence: CSVTLAGRTDTQYF.